This T cell receptor (beta chain) was sequenced for a study of circulating tumor DNA in untreated peripheral T-cell lymphoma (dated by TCRdb to 2020 to 2023). With respect to the entire study: To follow circulating tumor DNA that carried tumor TCR clonotypes, serum samples were drawn at baseline and then repeatedly over the course of treatment.

Details on this clone: There is no known antigen for this receptor. No quality values exist for individual bases; no much larger clone is one base distant.

What the research found in general, with its limitations: Tumor-specific clonotypes were found in 76% of patients, coming from around 86% of baseline tissues and around 67% of baseline serum samples. Remission over about nine years of follow-up was maintained in a couple of patients with persistently detectable ctDNA after therapy, so relapse was not always predicted by ctDNA persistence. Among some 25 serially sampled patients, under 45% cleared ctDNA after two cycles, and detectable ctDNA after therapy showed a trend toward worse survival.

Libraries were built with the immunoSEQ multiplex PCR assay. In TCRdb, the immuneACCESS table is reduced to in-frame sequences with V and J assigned. These tables do not hold every clone; where another copy was compared, an unresolved V gene accounts for under half, and the others remain unexplained. Across this sample there are over a thousand clones, with roughly two thirds seen only once. The ten largest account for over 12% of the sample. The study used next-generation sequencing of T-cell receptor sequences to monitor peripheral T-cell lymphoma patients receiving frontline treatment on a trial. The CDR3 runs 15 amino acids, cysteine and phenylalanine included. Only the CDR3 portion is preserved as DNA: 45 bases, with reading frame beginning at the first base. CDR1 and CDR2 are read off the germline V gene as MGHRA and YSYEKL. At the junction V is shortened by 1 base and J by 5 bases, with 11 bases in between.

This sequence uses TRBV4-1 and TRBJ2-2; there is no confident call for the D gene. This TCR was recovered from a human donor with peripheral T-cell lymphoma. Sample: cell-free DNA from blood serum. The CDR3: CASSQGEGQTGELFF. The bases read TGCGCCAGCAGCCAAGGCGAAGGCCAGACCGGGGAGCTGTTTTTT.